The next 28 T cell receptor beta chains were all read from a single sample in a study of cytomegalovirus exposure and HLA in healthy donors. PCR involved 60 Vbeta and 13 Jbeta primers. Produced via immunoSEQ multiplex PCR; TCRdb's table is partial and in-frame only. The sample consists of under 150,000 clones, approximately 80% of them appearing once. Sample: PBMCs. The receptor set was obtained from a human donor in good health.

The CDR3 DNA reads TGTGCCAGCAGTCAGGGGTTCAATCAGCCCCAGCATTTT. Protein sequence: CASSQGFNQPQHF. The chain combines TRBV28 with TRBJ1-5; tentative D call: TRBD1 (6 bases). CDR1 MDHEN and CDR2 SYDVKM come from the germline V gene. V lost 5 bases and J 3 bases, leaving 8 bases between the germline ends. This CDR3 comprises 13 residues.

The rearrangement links TRBV4-1 to TRBJ1-5; D ambiguous. V was trimmed by 2 bases and J by 0 bases, leaving 8 bases between them. The CDR3 sequence is 15 residues long. Germline V lookup: CDR1 MGHRA, CDR2 YSYEKL. CDR3 sequence reads: CASSQLTTSNQPQHF. DNA for the CDR3: TGCGCCAGCAGCCAATTGACAACTAGCAATCAGCCCCAGCATTTT.

This clone was found once. The chain is built from TRBV6-6 and TRBJ2-2, with 7 bases fitting TRBD1. CDR3 length equals 15 residues. After removal of 0 bases from V and 6 bases from J, the junction contained 4 bases not matched to a gene. Germline V gene data show CDR1 as MNHNY and CDR2 as SVGAGI (reference sequence). CDR3 sequence (DNA): TGTGCCAGCAGTTACTCAGGGGGCAACGCCGGGGAGCTGTTTTTT. This encodes CASSYSGGNAGELFF.

J is TRBJ1-2 and V is TRBV6-6; D might be TRBD1 (6 bases). With 7 bases removed from V and 3 bases from J, the gap between germline ends came to 15 bases. The V gene's germline CDR1 is MNHNY and CDR2 SVGAGI (reference sequence). The CDR3 covers 14 residues. In DNA, the CDR3 is TGTGCCAGCACCCGACAGGTTGGGGACTATGGCTACACCTTC. Translating it yields CASTRQVGDYGYTF.

The V gene is TRBV12-5, the J gene TRBJ2-7; possibly TRBD1 for D (6 bases). The CDR3 consists of 12 residues. From germline, CDR1 is LGHNT and CDR2 FRNRAP. V was clipped by 9 bases and J by 3 bases, with 12 bases between them. The CDR3 protein is CASSKGGYEQYF. CDR3 bases: TGTGCTAGCAGTAAAGGGGGCTACGAGCAGTACTTC.

The chain has TRBV9 and TRBJ2-5, with a tentative D call TRBD1 (5 bases). Germline CDR1 is SGDLS and CDR2 is YYNGEE. Trimming stripped 0 bases from V and 5 bases from J, with 11 bases between. The CDR3 has 14 amino acids. Here the CDR3 reads CASSVAQGSETQYF. The CDR3 nucleotides read TGTGCCAGCAGCGTAGCTCAGGGTTCGGAGACCCAGTACTTC.

In its sample, this clone was seen a few times. Its ends do not fully match the called genes, so a read error is possible. The chain recombines TRBV4-1 with TRBJ1-3; the D gene is possibly TRBD1 (6 bases). Germline-derived CDR1 and CDR2 are MGHRA and YSYEKL. This CDR3 is 14 amino acids long. The DNA of the CDR3 is TGTGCCAGCAGCCCCGACAGGACTGGAAACACCATATATTTT. Its protein is CASSPDRTGNTIYF.

The chain has TRBV2 and TRBJ1-5; TRBD1 matches 7 bases. Germline loops: CDR1 SNHLY, CDR2 FYNNEI. The CDR3 consists of 13 residues. Trimming took 7 bases from V and 4 from J; bases not matched to a gene: 4. The CDR3 here is CASIQGVNQPQHF. The CDR3 region has the DNA TGTGCCAGCATCCAGGGGGTAAATCAGCCCCAGCATTTT.

The CDR3 nucleotides are TGTGCCAGCAGTGAATTTTTGAGGAACACTGAAGCTTTCTTT. Translation: CASSEFLRNTEAFF. V is TRBV25-1 and J is TRBJ1-1; D is ambiguous. CDR3 length: 14 amino acids. Per germline, CDR1 MGHDK and CDR2 SYGVNS. V was shortened by 1 base and J by 1 base, with 7 bases between the two germline ends.

CDR3 amino acids: CASSRQDTDTQYF. CDR3 nucleotides: TGCGCCAGCAGCCGACAGGACACAGATACGCAGTATTTT. This sequence joins TRBV4-3 and TRBJ2-3; tentative D call: TRBD1 (6 bases). Looked up from germline, CDR1 is LGHNA and CDR2 is YSLEER. With 4 bases removed from V and 2 bases from J, the gap between germline ends came to 7 bases. CDR3 length equals 13 residues.

This chain links TRBV2 with TRBJ2-2, with TRBD2 matching 11 bases. The length of the CDR3 is 15 residues. CDR1 and CDR2 (germline): SNHLY, FYNNEI. The V gene end was trimmed by 8 bases and the J gene end by 4 bases; junction bases not matched to a gene: 6. The CDR3 here is CASAAGTSGTGELFF. In nucleotides, the CDR3 is TGTGCCAGCGCTGCCGGGACTAGCGGCACCGGGGAGCTGTTTTTT.

The chain is built from TRBV6-5 and TRBJ2-7; 8 bases align to TRBD1. CDR3 length equals 15 residues. CDR1 MNHEY and CDR2 SVGAGI come from the germline V gene. Losses at the gene ends were 2 bases for V and 1 base for J; bases not matched to a gene: 4. The CDR3 spells CASSYGRQGSYEQYF. The CDR3 DNA is TGTGCCAGCAGTTACGGGAGACAGGGGTCCTACGAGCAGTACTTC.

This sequence joins TRBV9 and TRBJ2-6; maybe TRBD2 (5 bases). This CDR3 region has 15 residues. Germline CDR1 SGDLS, CDR2 YYNGEE. Trimming took off 2 bases at V and 4 bases at J, with 10 bases between the two ends. CDR3 DNA sequence: TGTGCCAGCAGCGTCGAGGGAACCGGGGCCAACGTCCTGACTTTC. Protein product: CASSVEGTGANVLTF.

The chain is built from TRBV7-9 and TRBJ1-3; D unclear. V dropped 5 bases and J dropped 0 bases, with 20 bases sitting between them. Germline V gene sequence: CDR1 SEHNR, CDR2 FQNEAQ (reference sequence). The CDR3 extends over 18 amino acids. The CDR3 here is CASSIPEHQRSSGNTIYF. The DNA of the CDR3 is TGTGCCAGCAGCATCCCGGAACACCAAAGGAGCTCTGGAAACACCATATATTTT.

V is TRBV6-5 and J is TRBJ1-2; perhaps TRBD1 as D (5 bases). Germline lookup yields CDR1 MNHEY and CDR2 SVGAGI. The V gene lost 0 bases and the J gene lost 9 bases, with 20 bases spanning the gap. The CDR3 consists of 16 residues. The DNA of the CDR3 is TGTGCCAGCAGTTACTCAAATGTACGGGGGTATGGGAGCTACACCTTC. This translates into CASSYSNVRGYGSYTF.

The gene calls are TRBV7-2 and TRBJ1-6; D possibly corresponds to TRBD1 (6 bases). V was pared by 7 bases and J by 3 bases, with 16 bases between. Germline CDR1 SGHTA, CDR2 FQGNSA. The CDR3 has 16 residues. The CDR3 coding sequence is TGTGCCAGCACCCTAGGGGGGGTTAGCTATAATTCACCCCTCCACTTT. Its translation is CASTLGGVSYNSPLHF.

The chain links TRBV11-2 to TRBJ1-4, with a possible D match to TRBD1 (6 bases). V lost 4 bases, J lost 7 bases, and 16 bases lay in between. The CDR3 runs 15 residues. Per the germline V gene, CDR1 is SGHAT and CDR2 is FQNNGV. The CDR3 DNA follows: TGTGCCAGCAGCTCGGGTGGACAGCACCCTGAAAAACTGTTTTTT. Its protein is CASSSGGQHPEKLFF.

This clone has a single count. This chain links TRBV6-1 with TRBJ2-6; D is unclear. Germline-derived CDR1 and CDR2 are MNHNS and SASEGT. Trimming cost V 5 bases and J 0 bases, with 8 bases left between them. The length of the CDR3 is 15 residues. CDR3: CASSPTFSGANVLTF. CDR3 in DNA: TGTGCCAGCAGTCCGACATTCTCTGGGGCCAACGTCCTGACTTTC.

The genes are TRBV5-1 and TRBJ2-5; 12 bases agree with TRBD2. Trimming removed 4 bases from V and 0 bases from J; junction bases left unmatched: 4. This CDR3 has 16 residues. The V gene's germline CDR1 is SGHRS and CDR2 YFSETQ. CDR3 nucleotide sequence: TGCGCCAGCAGCCTCCTAGCGGGGGGGTACCAAGAGACCCAGTACTTC. Protein sequence: CASSLLAGGYQETQYF. Variable domain in full (rest from reference TRBV5-1 and TRBJ2-5): KAGVTQTPRYLIKTRGQQVTLSCSPISGHRSVSWYQQTPGQGLQFLFEYFSETQRNKGNFPGRFSGRQFSNSRSEMNVSTLELGDSALYLCASSLLAGGYQETQYFGPGTRLLVL.

The rearrangement joins TRBV19 to TRBJ1-1; D perhaps matches TRBD1 (5 bases). Germline loops: CDR1 LNHDA, CDR2 SQIVND (reference sequence). The ends were cut back, 8 bases at V and 3 bases at J, with 22 bases in the middle. The CDR3 has 16 amino acids. The CDR3 sequence is CASLRLGLGEDTEAFF. CDR3 in DNA: TGTGCCAGTTTACGTCTAGGGTTGGGGGAGGACACTGAAGCTTTCTTT.

The chain employs TRBV6-4 and TRBJ2-1; 10 nucleotides match TRBD2. The length of the CDR3 is 15 residues. After removal of 4 bases from V and 0 bases from J, the junction contained 0 bases not matched to a gene. Germline V CDR1 and CDR2: MRHNA, SNTAGT. The chain's CDR3 is CASSVAGGSYNEQFF. The CDR3 DNA sequence: TGTGCCAGCAGTGTAGCGGGGGGCTCCTACAATGAGCAGTTCTTC.

In regard to this clone: Its ends do not fully match the called genes, so a read error is possible. CDR3 amino acids: CASSLKAGLPYNEQFF. DNA of the CDR3: TGTGCTAGCAGCCTCAAAGCGGGGCTCCCCTACAATGAGCAGTTCTTC. This rearrangement joins TRBV7-7 to TRBJ2-1, with TRBD2 identical over 7 bases. The germline V gene encodes CDR1 SSHAT and CDR2 FNYEAQ (reference sequence). The CDR3 is made up of 16 amino acids.

The chain is built from TRBV7-2 and TRBJ1-2; TRBD1 is a possible D gene (5 bases). The CDR3 has 13 amino acids. Germline V CDR1 and CDR2: SGHTA, FQGNSA. Trimming stripped 5 bases from V and 6 bases from J, with 13 bases between. CDR3 nucleotide sequence: TGTGCCAGCAGCCCTGGGGGGTACGATGGCTACACCTTC. Its translation is CASSPGGYDGYTF.

CDR3 protein: CASSMRTASNYGYTF. CDR3 sequence (DNA): TGTGCCAGTAGTATGAGGACAGCCTCTAACTATGGCTACACCTTC. The J gene is TRBJ1-2, the V gene TRBV19, with D perhaps matching TRBD1 (6 bases). CDR1 is LNHDA, CDR2 SQIVND, per germline (reference sequence). This CDR3 is built from 15 residues. With 3 bases removed from V and 0 bases from J, the gap between germline ends came to 11 bases.

This clone has only a few counts. The chain joins TRBV5-1 to TRBJ2-1, with D perhaps matching TRBD1 (6 bases). The CDR3 totals 14 residues. Trimming removed 3 bases at V and 6 bases at J, with 13 bases between. Germline loops: CDR1 SGHRS, CDR2 YFSETQ. The DNA of the CDR3 is TGCGCCAGCAGCTCTTATAGGGGGTTCAATGAGCAGTTCTTC. Its translation: CASSSYRGFNEQFF.

This clone was seen a single time. The junction and the germline gene differ at one end; a read error may be behind it. V gene TRBV6-1 combines with J gene TRBJ2-5; D is perhaps TRBD2 (6 bases). Germline V gene data show CDR1 as MNHNS and CDR2 as SASEGT. The CDR3 is 10 residues long. The CDR3 sequence is CASSHRERDF. DNA for the CDR3: TGTGCCAGCAGTCATCGGGAGCGGGACTTC.

V and J are TRBV7-8 and TRBJ2-3; a weak D match, TRBD2 (5 bases). The V gene lost 5 bases and the J gene lost 7 bases, with 13 bases spanning the gap. The CDR3 loop spans 13 amino acids. CDR1 is SGHVS and CDR2 is FQNEAQ in the germline V gene. The CDR3 spells CASSVRGSYTQYF. The CDR3 DNA reads as TGTGCCAGCAGCGTACGGGGTTCCTATACGCAGTATTTT. Full variable domain (rest looked up from reference TRBV7-8 and TRBJ2-3): GAGVSQSPRYKVAKRGQDVALRCDPISGHVSLFWYQQALGQGPEFLTYFQNEAQLDKSGLPSDRFFAERPEGSVSTLKIQRTQQEDSAVYLCASSVRGSYTQYFGPGTRLTVL.

The chain carries TRBV28 and TRBJ1-4; TRBD1 matches 7 bases. Trimming at V came to 4 bases and at J to 8 bases, leaving 10 bases not matched to a gene. This CDR3 has 15 amino acids. The germline V gene has CDR1 MDHEN and CDR2 SYDVKM. The CDR3 region is CASSSPRGLGEKLFF. CDR3 bases: TGTGCCAGCAGTTCACCGAGGGGGCTGGGGGAAAAACTGTTTTTT.